This is a list of T cell receptor beta chains from one sample in a study of OX40 agonist ivuxolimab in advanced cancers. Generated by immunoSEQ multiplex PCR, the TCRdb table keeps only in-frame clones and is missing some. The data contain 57,000 or so clones, 65% to 90% of them singletons. Source: CD4+ or CD8+ T cells sorted from blood, taken in a trial of the OX40 agonist ivuxolimab. The receptors were gathered from an adult with an advanced solid tumor such as melanoma, head and neck, liver or kidney cancer. Both conserved end residues are part of each CDR3. The D gene is left open where the match is weak. Some rows have no size entry. The others give once, few or many, or a class for an expanded clone.

abundance,j_gene,d_gene,v_gene,CDR3aa,CDR3nt
-,TRBJ2-3,TRBD1,TRBV2,CASKETGGTDTQYF,TGTGCCAGCAAGGAGACAGGGGGCACAGATACGCAGTATTTT
-,TRBJ1-5,TRBD1,TRBV5-6,CASGFTGTGGWQPQHF,TGTGCCAGCGGCTTCACCGGGACAGGGGGTTGGCAGCCCCAGCATTTT
-,TRBJ1-1,-,TRBV6-4,CASARQPGMNTEAFF,TGTGCCAGCGCGAGGCAGCCGGGCATGAACACTGAAGCTTTCTTT
once,TRBJ2-1,TRBD1,TRBV28,CASSSRQGGFFGQFF,TGTGCCAGCAGTTCTCGACAGGGGGGTTTTTTTGGGCAGTTCTTC
-,TRBJ2-3,TRBD2,TRBV28,CASGRLAGTPTDTQYF,TGTGCCAGCGGGAGACTAGCGGGAACGCCCACAGATACGCAGTATTTT
-,TRBJ1-2,-,TRBV29-1,CSAEAGQTGYTF,TGCAGCGCCGAGGCAGGACAAACTGGCTACACCTTC
few,TRBJ2-5,-,TRBV14,CASSQGSRGTLQETQYF,TGTGCCAGCAGCCAAGGAAGTAGAGGGACCCTCCAAGAGACCCAGTACTTC
-,TRBJ2-7,TRBD1,TRBV19,CASSIERQGSYEQYF,TGTGCCAGTAGTATAGAGAGACAGGGTTCCTACGAGCAGTACTTC
-,TRBJ2-2,TRBD1,TRBV5-1,CASSRGQGAGELFF,TGCGCCAGCAGCAGGGGACAGGGCGCCGGGGAGCTGTTTTTT
few,TRBJ2-7,-,TRBV5-8,CASSLGGLGEQYF,TGTGCCAGCAGCTTGGGAGGGTTGGGCGAGCAGTACTTC
once,TRBJ1-1,-,TRBV28,CASSLMQGGAFF,TGTGCCAGCAGTTTAATGCAGGGCGGAGCTTTCTTT
-,TRBJ2-2,TRBD2,TRBV27,CASSPGLAGLRTGELFF,TGTGCCAGCAGCCCGGGACTAGCGGGGCTGCGTACCGGGGAGCTGTTTTTT
-,TRBJ2-7,-,TRBV2,CASSGDGPSYEQYF,TGTGCCAGCAGTGGGGACGGACCCTCCTACGAGCAGTACTTC
-,TRBJ1-2,TRBD1,TRBV6-1,CASSIQGYGYTF,TGTGCCAGCAGCATACAGGGGTATGGCTACACCTTC
-,TRBJ1-5,-,TRBV4-1,CASSQGGTNNQPQHF,TGCGCCAGCAGCCAAGGAGGGACAAACAATCAGCCCCAGCATTTT
once,TRBJ2-7,TRBD1,TRBV6-5,CASSFGTVGYEQYF,TGTGCCAGCAGCTTCGGGACAGTGGGCTACGAGCAGTACTTC
-,TRBJ2-7,-,TRBV11-2,CASSSITRKTYEQYF,TGTGCCAGCAGCTCGATCACTAGAAAAACCTACGAGCAGTACTTC
once,TRBJ2-7,TRBD2,TRBV20-1,CSANGRGKQYF,TGCAGTGCTAATGGGCGGGGGAAGCAGTACTTC
-,TRBJ2-3,TRBD1,TRBV2,CASEGGADTQYF,TGTGCCAGCGAAGGGGGCGCAGATACGCAGTATTTT
-,TRBJ1-2,-,TRBV18,CASSDVVGTDYGYTF,TGTGCCAGCTCTGACGTCGTCGGGACGGACTATGGCTACACCTTC
-,TRBJ2-7,-,TRBV14,CASSTRTGSEQYF,TGTGCCAGCAGCACCCGAACAGGGTCCGAGCAGTACTTC
-,TRBJ2-7,TRBD1,TRBV18,CASSRAGGSYEQYF,TGTGCCAGCTCACGGGCAGGGGGCTCCTACGAGCAGTACTTC
few,TRBJ1-2,TRBD1,TRBV20-1,CSAMTGDGYTF,TGCAGTGCCATGACAGGGGATGGCTACACCTTC
-,TRBJ2-1,TRBD1,TRBV6-5,CASSPWDRMHNEQFF,TGTGCCAGCAGTCCCTGGGACAGGATGCACAATGAGCAGTTCTTC
-,TRBJ2-6,-,TRBV5-1,CASSLEIGTRLYSGANVLTF,TGCGCCAGCAGCTTGGAAATCGGGACTCGACTTTACTCTGGGGCCAACGTCCTGACTTTC
-,TRBJ2-1,-,TRBV6-5,CASSSPKPFYNEQFF,TGTGCCAGCAGTTCCCCAAAACCGTTCTACAATGAGCAGTTCTTC
few,TRBJ2-7,-,TRBV28,CASSLYGYEQYF,TGTGCCAGCAGTTTATATGGATACGAGCAGTACTTC
once,TRBJ2-1,-,TRBV27,CASTPIRDFTGEQFF,TGTGCCAGCACTCCAATCCGGGACTTTACGGGTGAGCAGTTCTTC
-,TRBJ1-5,-,TRBV19,CASSIRTGNQPQHF,TGTGCCAGTAGTATACGGACAGGCAATCAGCCCCAGCATTTT
-,TRBJ2-7,-,TRBV6-6,CASSYDETVTYEQYF,TGTGCCAGCAGTTACGATGAGACCGTGACCTACGAGCAGTACTTC
-,TRBJ2-3,-,TRBV29-1,CSVARQSTDTQYF,TGCAGCGTTGCCCGACAGAGCACAGATACGCAGTATTTT